The following is a T cell receptor (beta chain) sequence with its context. This sample was taken from a study of blood T cell repertoires in COVID-19. About the study: In each case, the material was cDNA or gDNA derived from T cells, B-cell-depleted T cells, or PBMCs.

Using immunoSEQ multiplex PCR, the repertoire was profiled, and TCRdb retains in-frame clones only, with some absent. The top ten hold 4% to 4.5% of the sample, which has under 250,000 clones, 84% seen once. The CDR3 has 14 amino acids. The V gene end was trimmed by 5 bases and the J gene end by 5 bases; junction bases not matched to a gene: 6. Germline V CDR1 and CDR2: KGHSH, LQKENI. The TCR comes from a man aged 50-59 years with acute or convalescent COVID-19. The gene calls are TRBV18 and TRBJ1-3; 7 bases agree with TRBD1. The sequenced sample was peripheral blood. CDR3 in amino acids: CASSMTGQRNTIYF. The CDR3 nucleotides are TGTGCCAGCTCAATGACAGGGCAGCGAAACACCATATATTTT.